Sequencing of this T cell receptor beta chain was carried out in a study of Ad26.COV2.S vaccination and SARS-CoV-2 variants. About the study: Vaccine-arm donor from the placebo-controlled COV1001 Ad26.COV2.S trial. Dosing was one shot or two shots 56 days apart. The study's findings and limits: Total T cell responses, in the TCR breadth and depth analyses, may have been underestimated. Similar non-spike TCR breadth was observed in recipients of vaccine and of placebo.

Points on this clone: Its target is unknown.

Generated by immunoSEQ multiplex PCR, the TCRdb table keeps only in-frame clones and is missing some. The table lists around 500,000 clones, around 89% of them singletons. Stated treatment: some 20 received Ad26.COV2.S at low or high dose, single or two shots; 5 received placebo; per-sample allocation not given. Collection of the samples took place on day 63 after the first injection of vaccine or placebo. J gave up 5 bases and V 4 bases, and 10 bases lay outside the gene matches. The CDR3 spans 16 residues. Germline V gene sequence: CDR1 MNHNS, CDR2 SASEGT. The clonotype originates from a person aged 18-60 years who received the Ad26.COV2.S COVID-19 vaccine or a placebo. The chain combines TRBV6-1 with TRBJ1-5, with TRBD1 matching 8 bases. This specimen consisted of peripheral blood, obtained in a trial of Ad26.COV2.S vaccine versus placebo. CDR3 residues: CASSGEQGAAYQPQHF. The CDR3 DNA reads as TGTGCCAGCAGTGGGGAGCAGGGGGCTGCGTATCAGCCCCAGCATTTT.